This T cell receptor (beta chain) was captured by sequencing in a study of control samples from healthy donors and cancer patients. The protocol was immunoSEQ multiplex PCR, while the TCRdb copy is restricted to in-frame clones and leaves out a portion. The table shows over 15,000 clones, with about nine tenths occurring only once. Trimming took off 1 base at V and 2 bases at J, with 13 bases between the two ends. The CDR3 loop spans 15 amino acids. Germline V gene lookup returns CDR1 SGHRS and CDR2 YFSETQ. This rearrangement joins TRBV5-1 to TRBJ2-7; either TRBD1 or TRBD2 may supply D (7 bases each). The material sequenced was PBMCs. The receptor's source is a woman in her seventies with colorectal cancer. The CDR3 nucleotides are TGCGCCAGCAGCTTGAGGCAGGGGGGGACCTACGAGCAGTACTTC. Protein: CASSLRQGGTYEQYF.